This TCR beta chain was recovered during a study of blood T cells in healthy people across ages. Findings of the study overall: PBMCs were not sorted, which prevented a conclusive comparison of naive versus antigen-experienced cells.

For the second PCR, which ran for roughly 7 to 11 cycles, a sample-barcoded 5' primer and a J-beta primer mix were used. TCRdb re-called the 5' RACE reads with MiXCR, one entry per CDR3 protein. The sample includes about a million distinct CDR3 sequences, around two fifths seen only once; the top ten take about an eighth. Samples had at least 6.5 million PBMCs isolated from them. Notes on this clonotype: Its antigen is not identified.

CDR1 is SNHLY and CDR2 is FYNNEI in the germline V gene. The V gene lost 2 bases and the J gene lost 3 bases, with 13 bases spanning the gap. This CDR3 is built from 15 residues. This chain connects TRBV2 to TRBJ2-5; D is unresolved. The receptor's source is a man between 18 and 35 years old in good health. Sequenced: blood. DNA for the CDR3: TGTGCCAGCAGTGAAAGGGCTACCGGAAAAGAGACCCAGTACTTC. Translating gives CASSERATGKETQYF.